The clone carrying this T cell receptor (beta chain) showed up many times. The sample belongs to a study of T-cell reconstitution after alpha-beta-depleted transplantation in children. Unique molecular identifiers featured in how the TCRbeta library was prepared. TCRdb passed the PCR reads through MiXCR, listing each CDR3 protein once. The sample has approximately 200,000 distinct CDR3 sequences; more than 12% are singletons. Trimming pared 5 bases from V and 2 bases from J, leaving 12 bases between. The length of the CDR3 is 13 residues. The germline V gene has CDR1 DFQATT and CDR2 SNEGSKA (reference sequence).

V gene TRBV20-1 combines with J gene TRBJ1-1, with D tentatively TRBD1 (6 bases). The source is a human donor who donated a stem cell graft to a child with acute lymphoblastic leukemia. This specimen consisted of PBMCs from the stem cell graft donor, obtained from the stem cell graft. The CDR3, as DNA: TGCAGTGCTCCCCGAGGGGGTAACACTGAAGCTTTCTTT. Encoded protein: CSAPRGGNTEAFF.